What follows are 3 T cell receptor beta chains derived from one specimen sequenced in a study of blood T cell repertoires in COVID-19. Profiling relied on immunoSEQ multiplex PCR, and the TCRdb table lists in-frame clones only, not all of them. The sample has a few hundred thousand clones, 70% to 90% seen once. Sequenced input: peripheral blood. Receptors originate from a woman between 50 and 59 years old with active or convalescent COVID-19.

The chain joins TRBV6-5 to TRBJ1-3; no clear D gene. The CDR3 is made up of 15 amino acids. Germline V gene data show CDR1 as MNHEY and CDR2 as SVGAGI. Trimming cost V 2 bases and J 0 bases, with 8 bases left between them. CDR3 protein: CASSYTATSGNTIYF. CDR3 coding DNA: TGTGCCAGCAGTTACACAGCTACCTCTGGAAACACCATATATTTT.

The CDR3 loop reads CASSFSGGGQPQHF. For the CDR3, the DNA is TGTGCCAGCAGTTTTTCCGGGGGTGGGCAGCCCCAGCATTTT. The chain is built from TRBV28 and TRBJ1-5, with TRBD1 as a possible D gene (5 bases). Trimming removed 3 bases from V and 7 bases from J, with 13 bases in between. The CDR3 is 14 amino acids. Per the germline V gene, CDR1 is MDHEN and CDR2 is SYDVKM.

Only one count was recorded for this clone. The V and J genes are TRBV25-1 and TRBJ1-1; D is ambiguous. The CDR3 is made up of 15 amino acids. CDR1 MGHDK and CDR2 SYGVNS come from the germline V gene. The V end was cut by 6 bases, the J end by 1 base, with 15 bases between. CDR3 sequence reads: CASSPDNRRNTEAFF. In DNA, the CDR3 is TGTGCCAGCAGCCCAGACAACCGCCGGAACACTGAAGCTTTCTTT.